Following are 28 T cell receptor beta chains from one sample sequenced in a study of cytomegalovirus exposure and HLA in healthy donors. Generated by immunoSEQ multiplex PCR, the TCRdb table keeps only in-frame clones and is missing some. The repertoire holds about 150,000 clones, with roughly 91% as singletons. Material: PBMCs. These receptors were taken from a woman under 30 in good health and CMV-seropositive.

V is TRBV6-5 and J is TRBJ2-1, with 13 bases fitting TRBD2. V was pared by 6 bases and J by 3 bases, with 2 bases of the junction left unmatched. There are 15 residues in the CDR3. Germline V gene lookup returns CDR1 MNHEY and CDR2 SVGAGI. The CDR3 bases are TGTGCCAGCAGCCGACTAGCGGGAGGCTACAATGAGCAGTTCTTC. This gives the protein CASSRLAGGYNEQFF.

The gene calls are TRBV19 and TRBJ1-1; a weak D match, TRBD1 (5 bases). This CDR3 spans 16 amino acids. The germline gives CDR1 LNHDA, CDR2 SQIVND (reference sequence). V was shortened by 2 bases and J by 2 bases, with 15 bases between the two germline ends. CDR3 region: CASSIYGGSPNTEAFF. The CDR3 DNA reads TGTGCCAGTAGTATATACGGGGGGAGCCCCAACACTGAAGCTTTCTTT.

The sample holds a few counts of this clone. The chain carries TRBV30 and TRBJ2-2; 12 positions agree with TRBD2. The CDR3 has 18 amino acids. After removal of 0 bases from V and 4 bases from J, the junction contained 9 bases not matched to a gene. Germline lookup yields CDR1 GTSNPN and CDR2 SVGIG (reference sequence). DNA of the CDR3: TGTGCCTGGAGTGTCTCTCTCACTAGCGGGGGGATCACCGGGGAGCTGTTTTTT. This codes for CAWSVSLTSGGITGELFF.

This chain uses TRBV2 with TRBJ2-1, with 11 bases aligning to TRBD2. The CDR3 covers 13 residues. CDR1 is SNHLY, CDR2 FYNNEI, per germline. Trimming removed 8 bases from V and 8 bases from J; junction bases left unmatched: 5. The CDR3 bases are TGTGCCAGCCCGGGACTAGCGGTCGATGAGCAGTTCTTC. It is translated as CASPGLAVDEQFF.

This chain connects TRBV13 to TRBJ2-7; 8 bases map to TRBD1. J gave up 8 bases and V 5 bases, and 11 bases lay outside the gene matches. Germline CDR1 and CDR2: PRHDT and FYEKMQ (reference sequence). The CDR3 is 14 residues long. The CDR3 DNA follows: TGTGCCAGCAGCCCAAATACAGGGGGTTCCAAGCAGTACTTC. This translates into CASSPNTGGSKQYF.

This clone came up a few times. The rearrangement uses TRBV7-9 and TRBJ1-4, with D maybe TRBD1 (5 bases). This CDR3 contains 15 residues. V was clipped by 3 bases and J by 4 bases, with 12 bases between them. CDR1 SEHNR and CDR2 FQNEAQ come from the germline V gene (reference sequence). The CDR3 loop is CASSLEAGFNEKLFF. CDR3 DNA: TGTGCCAGCAGCTTGGAAGCAGGGTTTAATGAAAAACTGTTTTTT.

The CDR3 reads CASSYSLAPRGETQYF. The DNA for the CDR3 is TGTGCCAGCAGTTACTCCCTAGCGCCAAGGGGAGAGACCCAGTACTTC. V and J are TRBV6-5 and TRBJ2-5, with a tentative D call TRBD2 (6 bases). The CDR3 sequence is 16 residues long. Trimming took off 0 bases at V and 4 bases at J, with 15 bases between the two ends. Looked up from germline, CDR1 is MNHEY and CDR2 is SVGAGI.

This rearrangement joins TRBV5-1 to TRBJ1-2, with 10 bases lining up with TRBD1. This CDR3 contains 14 residues. J lost 7 bases, V lost 4 bases, and 7 bases had no gene match. Germline V gene lookup returns CDR1 SGHRS and CDR2 YFSETQ. CDR3 amino acids: CASSPGQGRSGYTF. The CDR3 nucleotides read TGCGCCAGCAGCCCGGGACAGGGGAGGTCTGGCTACACCTTC.

V and J are TRBV27 and TRBJ2-3, with TRBD2 matching 12 bases. The germline V gene encodes CDR1 MNHEY and CDR2 SMNVEV (reference sequence). The junction had 7 bases not matched to a gene; V was cut back by 0 bases and J by 3 bases. This CDR3 comprises 18 residues. In nucleotides, the CDR3 is TGTGCCAGCAGTTTATCGGTCCCGACTAGCGGGAGAACAGATACGCAGTATTTT. Its translation is CASSLSVPTSGRTDTQYF.

The J gene is TRBJ1-2, the V gene TRBV5-1; D not resolved. The V gene's germline CDR1 is SGHRS and CDR2 YFSETQ. This CDR3 has 13 amino acids. The germline V and J ends were trimmed by 1 base and 2 bases, with 6 bases remaining between them. This CDR3 is CASSLTPNYGYTF. The CDR3 DNA sequence: TGCGCCAGCAGCTTGACTCCGAACTATGGCTACACCTTC.

DNA for the CDR3: TGTGCCACGACCCTGCGGGGGTTAAAAGTAAATGAGCAGTTCTTC. This codes for CATTLRGLKVNEQFF. The rearrangement uses TRBV15 and TRBJ2-1; 7 bases are shared with TRBD2. This CDR3 contains 15 residues. Trimming removed 9 bases from V and 7 bases from J; junction bases left unmatched: 15. Germline CDR1 LNHNV, CDR2 YYDKDF (reference sequence).

The V and J genes are TRBV9 and TRBJ2-5; possible D gene TRBD2, 6 bases. The CDR3 runs 13 residues. Trimming removed 3 bases at V and 1 base at J, with 7 bases between. Germline CDR1 and CDR2: SGDLS and YYNGEE. The CDR3 region is CASSGTTQETQYF. CDR3 nucleotides: TGTGCCAGCAGCGGGACTACCCAAGAGACCCAGTACTTC.

This chain links TRBV19 with TRBJ2-2; TRBD2 matches 9 bases. With 7 bases clipped from V and 2 bases from J, the junction kept 8 bases outside the gene matches. Germline V CDR1 and CDR2: LNHDA, SQIVND (reference sequence). CDR3 length: 16 residues. The CDR3 coding sequence is TGTGCCAGTACCAAAAGGACTAGCGCTAACACCGGGGAGCTGTTTTTT. It is translated as CASTKRTSANTGELFF.

The rearrangement links TRBV6-5 to TRBJ2-3; the match to TRBD2 covers 10 bases. The CDR3 contains 15 residues. V lost 6 bases and J lost 2; bases outside the gene matches: 5. Germline assignment: CDR1 MNHEY and CDR2 SVGAGI. As DNA, the CDR3 is TGTGCCAGCAGATGGACTAGCGGTTACACAGATACGCAGTATTTT. Translated: CASRWTSGYTDTQYF.

The chain combines TRBV6-6 with TRBJ1-2; D unresolved. Germline lookup yields CDR1 MNHNY and CDR2 SVGAGI (reference sequence). With 0 bases removed from V and 4 bases from J, the gap between germline ends came to 12 bases. There are 15 residues in the CDR3. The CDR3 nucleotides read TGTGCCAGCAGTTACTCCCTCCCTAACGTCTATGGCTACACCTTC. Encoded protein: CASSYSLPNVYGYTF.

This clone was picked up one time. The J gene is TRBJ2-7, the V gene TRBV2, with D perhaps TRBD2 (6 bases). CDR3 length: 14 residues. With 8 bases removed from V and 0 bases from J, the gap between germline ends came to 14 bases. Germline V gene data show CDR1 as SNHLY and CDR2 as FYNNEI. CDR3 residues: CASGKGLLSYEQYF. The CDR3 DNA sequence: TGTGCCAGCGGTAAGGGACTTCTCTCCTACGAGCAGTACTTC.

The CDR3 nucleotides are TGCGCCAGCAGCTTGGGGACAGGGCTCGATGGCTACACCTTC. Residues: CASSLGTGLDGYTF. The V and J genes are TRBV5-1 and TRBJ1-2; 8 nucleotides align to TRBD1. V dropped 0 bases and J dropped 6; count of bases not matched to a gene: 4. The germline V gene encodes CDR1 SGHRS and CDR2 YFSETQ. CDR3 length: 14 residues.

This clone has a single count. V is TRBV25-1 and J is TRBJ2-1; 8 bases agree with TRBD2. The CDR3 contains 15 residues. Unmatched junction bases numbered 10, after V lost 5 bases and J lost 7 bases. Germline lookup yields CDR1 MGHDK and CDR2 SYGVNS. The CDR3 DNA sequence: TGTGCCAGCAGTAATTTGCGGGAGGCGGGGAATGAGCAGTTCTTC. Its translation: CASSNLREAGNEQFF.

The rearrangement links TRBV25-1 to TRBJ2-5, with D unresolved. In germline, CDR1 is MGHDK, CDR2 SYGVNS. Trimming left V 3 bases short and J 3 bases short, with 11 bases between. The CDR3 is made up of 14 amino acids. CDR3 in DNA: TGTGCCAGCAGTGAGATTAGCCGGGAAGAGACCCAGTACTTC. Encoded protein: CASSEISREETQYF.

The chain combines TRBV10-3 with TRBJ1-2; D unresolved. Germline V CDR1 and CDR2: ENHRY, SYGVKD. The V end was cut by 2 bases, the J end by 2 bases, with 6 bases between. The length of the CDR3 is 13 residues. The CDR3 DNA reads as TGTGCCATCAGTGAGACCAGAAACTATGGCTACACCTTC. Amino acids: CAISETRNYGYTF.

V usage is TRBV5-1 and J usage is TRBJ2-5; a weak D match, TRBD1 (5 bases). This CDR3 contains 15 residues. Trimming stripped 0 bases from V and 1 base from J, with 10 bases between. Germline CDR1 is SGHRS and CDR2 is YFSETQ. The CDR3 region has the DNA TGCGCCAGCAGCTTGGAGACAGCTTTCCAAGAGACCCAGTACTTC. Translation gives CASSLETAFQETQYF.

V usage is TRBV10-1 and J usage is TRBJ2-1; tentatively, D is TRBD1 (6 bases). Trimming took 2 bases from V and 6 from J, leaving 11 bases between them. CDR1 and CDR2 from the germline V gene are WNHNN and SYGVQD (reference sequence). The CDR3 runs 14 residues. CDR3 in amino acids: CASSEIVGGNEQFF. The CDR3 nucleotides read TGCGCCAGCAGTGAGATAGTAGGGGGCAATGAGCAGTTCTTC.

The chain joins TRBV28 to TRBJ2-1, with 7 bases that match TRBD2. This CDR3 spans 16 amino acids. Germline values: CDR1 MDHEN, CDR2 SYDVKM. Trimming removed 1 base from V and 7 bases from J; junction bases left unmatched: 10. The DNA of the CDR3 is TGTGCCAGCAGTTTATCTCAATGGGGCGGGGGTAATGAGCAGTTCTTC. Protein product: CASSLSQWGGGNEQFF. The variable domain in full, completed from reference TRBV28 and TRBJ2-1, reads DVKVTQSSRYLVKRTGEKVFLECVQDMDHENMFWYRQDPGLGLRLIYFSYDVKMKEKGDIPEGYSVSREKKERFSLILESASTNQTSMYLCASSLSQWGGGNEQFFGPGTRLTVL.

The chain is built from TRBV2 and TRBJ2-7, with D maybe TRBD1 (6 bases). The CDR3 runs 13 residues. Deletions cut 6 bases from V and 6 bases from J, with 15 bases between. The germline CDR1 and CDR2 sequences are SNHLY and FYNNEI. The CDR3 sequence is CASRLGAGGEQYF. CDR3 nucleotides: TGTGCCAGCAGGCTGGGGGCAGGTGGCGAGCAGTACTTC.

The CDR3 loop reads CASLSPVDRVNEQFF. DNA for the CDR3: TGTGCCAGCCTCAGCCCCGTGGACAGGGTCAATGAGCAGTTCTTC. The chain uses TRBV2 and TRBJ2-1; 8 bases align to TRBD1. Unmatched junction bases numbered 12, after V lost 8 bases and J lost 6 bases. The CDR3 loop spans 15 amino acids. Germline CDR1 is SNHLY and CDR2 is FYNNEI.

This chain connects TRBV11-2 to TRBJ1-2, with no clear D. CDR3 length: 12 amino acids. V lost 4 bases, J lost 6 bases, and 9 bases lay in between. Looked up from germline, CDR1 is SGHAT and CDR2 is FQNNGV. CDR3 in DNA: TGTGCCAGCAGCTCCAACAGAGATGGCTACACCTTC. As protein: CASSSNRDGYTF.

Only one count was recorded for this clone. The V and J genes are TRBV18 and TRBJ1-1, with 9 bases aligning to TRBD1. This CDR3 has 16 amino acids. From germline, CDR1 is KGHSH and CDR2 LQKENI. J lost 2 bases, V lost 2 bases, and 6 bases had no gene match. CDR3 region: CASSPTDRGGNTEAFF. CDR3 in DNA: TGTGCCAGCTCACCAACCGACAGGGGGGGAAACACTGAAGCTTTCTTT. The full variable domain, rest sourced from reference TRBV18 and TRBJ1-1, is NAGVMQNPRHLVRRRGQEARLRCSPMKGHSHVYWYRQLPEEGLKFMVYLQKENIIDESGMPKERFSAEFPKEGPSILRIQQVVRGDSAAYFCASSPTDRGGNTEAFFGQGTRLTVV.

The chain employs TRBV5-6 and TRBJ2-7; maybe TRBD2 (7 bases). The germline V and J ends were trimmed by 3 bases and 4 bases, with 17 bases remaining between them. The germline gives CDR1 SGHDT, CDR2 YYEEEE. The CDR3 totals 15 residues. The CDR3 spells CASSWEGQGIYEQYF. Here the CDR3 DNA reads TGTGCCAGCAGCTGGGAGGGGCAGGGGATATACGAGCAGTACTTC. The entire variable domain, with the rest obtained from reference TRBV5-6 and TRBJ2-7, is as follows: DAGVTQSPTHLIKTRGQQVTLRCSPKSGHDTVSWYQQALGQGPQFIFQYYEEEERQRGNFPDRFSGHQFPNYSSELNVNALLLGDSALYLCASSWEGQGIYEQYFGPGTRLTVT.